The clone carrying this T cell receptor beta chain is labeled hyperexpanded (1% or more). Four subsets defined by CD45RA and CD27 were sorted after CD3, CD4, CD8 and live/dead staining. The source of the sample is a study of naive and memory T cell subsets. Both TRBC1 and TRBC2 were covered by a beta constant-region primer of two equimolar oligonucleotides. TCRdb fed the UMI-ligation and nested PCR reads into MiXCR, producing one record per CDR3 protein. The sample lists over 4,500 distinct CDR3 sequences, around 7% occurring once. Trimming at V came to 2 bases and at J to 2 bases, leaving 1 base not matched to a gene. CDR1 is LGHNA, CDR2 YSLEER, per germline. The CDR3 runs to 15 residues.

The sequence came from a human donor in good health. The sequenced sample was effector memory CD8+ T cells from blood. Subset indicated: effector memory, CD45RA- CD27-. The chain uses TRBV4-3 and TRBJ2-3, with 10 bases lining up with TRBD2. DNA for the CDR3: TGCGCCAGCAGCCAACTAGCGGGAGACACAGATACGCAGTATTTT. Translated, it gives CASSQLAGDTDTQYF.